Listed below are T cell receptor beta chains from one sample, sequenced in a study of T cells in Graves' hyperthyroidism and ophthalmopathy. TCRdb itself ran the multiplex PCR reads through MiXCR, one entry per CDR3 protein. The repertoire holds some 550,000 distinct CDR3 sequences, with more than 15% as singletons. The specimen was blood. The source is a middle-aged woman with Graves' ophthalmopathy. The CDR3 runs from the conserved cysteine through the conserved F or W. Each record gives: V gene, CDR3 protein.

>TRBV12-3/TRBV12-4
CASSLQAGGEQFF
>TRBV5-1
CASSPQGVGDTQYF
>TRBV7-3
CASSPTRGDQETQYF
>TRBV10-3
CAISLGDLNEQFF
>TRBV20-1
CSASSPVGYEQYF
>TRBV5-1
CASSLTPSGSWQYF
>TRBV20-1
CSARQEGAGEKLFF
>TRBV5-1
CASSFGTNYGYTF
>TRBV27
CASSWGMGSSPLHF
>TRBV12-5
CASGLGHAGFSQPQHF
>TRBV20-1
CSARDSGGTEAFF
>TRBV2
CASREPSGRPDTQYF
>TRBV29-1
CSVEEPQNSNQPQHF
>TRBV19
CASKENTEAFF